Following are 20 T cell receptor beta chains from one sample sequenced in a study of Graves' ophthalmopathy and Graves' hyperthyroidism. RNA served as the template for amplifying TCR beta CDR3 regions. Scientists carried out first-round RT-PCR using HTBI primers and then a second-round multiplex PCR. MiXCR was run by TCRdb on the multiplex PCR reads, yielding one entry per CDR3 protein. The sample carries hundreds of thousands of distinct CDR3 sequences, about a fifth recorded once. The sample was peripheral blood. The receptors derive from a young woman with stable Graves' hyperthyroidism. Some clones in this sample may be carry-over from other donors' samples.

This clonotype came up many times. V gene TRBV27 combines with J gene TRBJ1-1; D ambiguous. Per the germline V gene, CDR1 is MNHEY and CDR2 is SMNVEV (reference sequence). With 5 bases removed from V and 1 base from J, the gap between germline ends came to 11 bases. The CDR3 covers 14 residues. The CDR3 loop reads CASSPNSPNTEAFF. CDR3 DNA: TGTGCCAGCAGTCCTAACTCTCCGAACACTGAAGCTTTCTTT.

This clonotype was recorded many times. The CDR3 protein is CASSLGDSAQKFSNQPQHF. For the CDR3, the DNA is TGTGCCAGCAGTTTAGGGGACTCCGCTCAGAAATTTAGCAATCAGCCCCAGCATTTT. The gene calls are TRBV12-3 or TRBV12-4 and TRBJ1-5; tentatively, D is TRBD1 (5 bases). V was cut by 1 base and J by 0 bases, with 19 bases left in between. CDR3 length: 19 residues.

This clonotype was picked up many times. The chain combines TRBV20-1 with TRBJ2-7; 12 bases map to TRBD2. Germline V gene sequence: CDR1 DFQATT, CDR2 SNEGSKA (reference sequence). This CDR3 is 17 amino acids long. The V gene end was trimmed by 6 bases and the J gene end by 4 bases; junction bases not matched to a gene: 16. The chain's CDR3 is CSALRVPTSGRRYEQYF. DNA for the CDR3: TGCAGTGCCCTGAGGGTTCCGACTAGCGGGAGAAGGTACGAGCAGTACTTC.

A few counts support this clonotype. The chain couples TRBV5-1 to TRBJ1-2; D not certain. The CDR3 extends over 15 amino acids. Trimming pared 4 bases from V and 7 bases from J, leaving 20 bases between. Germline CDR1 and CDR2: SGHRS and YFSETQ. In nucleotides, the CDR3 is TGCGCCAGCAGCCCTGCGCCACGGGAGACTCCTGGCTACACCTTC. It encodes CASSPAPRETPGYTF.

Remarks on this clonotype: Mismatch with germline at one junction end may stem from a read error. The chain uses TRBV11-2 and TRBJ1-3; D gene ambiguous. Germline V CDR1 and CDR2: SGHAT, FQNNGV. This CDR3 has 13 residues. The CDR3 DNA reads as TGTGCCAGCAGCTTCTCCTCTGGAAACGCCATATATTTT. It yields the protein CASSFSSGNAIYF.

This clonotype has a count of ten or more. The genes are TRBV7-3 and TRBJ2-7; D not resolved. Trimming shortened V by 4 bases and J by 6 bases, and 10 bases separated the two germline ends. The CDR3 has 12 residues. Germline-derived CDR1 and CDR2 are SGHTA and FQGTGA. The CDR3 DNA reads TGTGCCAGCAGCTCATCGTGGCGCGAGCAGTACTTC. This gives the protein CASSSSWREQYF.

This clonotype has at least ten counts. V and J are TRBV19 and TRBJ2-7; TRBD1 matches at 8 bases. Unmatched junction bases numbered 6, after V lost 3 bases and J lost 2 bases. Germline-derived CDR1 and CDR2 are LNHDA and SQIVND (reference sequence). The CDR3 totals 15 residues. This CDR3 is CASSMLVQGAYEQYF. The DNA for the CDR3 is TGTGCCAGTAGTATGCTTGTACAGGGGGCCTACGAGCAGTACTTC. The full variable domain, its missing parts supplied by reference TRBV19 and TRBJ2-7, is DGGITQSPKYLFRKEGQNVTLSCEQNLNHDAMYWYRQDPGQGLRLIYYSQIVNDFQKGDIAEGYSVSREKKESFPLTVTSAQKNPTAFYLCASSMLVQGAYEQYFGPGTRLTVT.

This clonotype was seen many times. V and J are TRBV28 and TRBJ2-7; D is unresolved. The CDR3 runs to 15 residues. The V and J ends lost 4 bases and 4 bases respectively, with 17 bases between them. Germline V gives CDR1 MDHEN, CDR2 SYDVKM. Here the CDR3 DNA reads TGTGCCAGCAGTTGCCCCCACTTCCATCCTTACGAGCAGTACTTC. It specifies CASSCPHFHPYEQYF.

This clonotype was counted at least ten times. V usage is TRBV15 and J usage is TRBJ2-7; 13 bases agree with TRBD2. Germline CDR1 is LNHNV and CDR2 is YYDKDF (reference sequence). Trimming cost V 3 bases and J 5 bases; bases outside gene matches: 4. The CDR3 totals 15 residues. The CDR3 bases are TGTGCCACCAGCAGCGGTGGACTAGCGGGGGACGAGCAGTACTTC. It translates to CATSSGGLAGDEQYF.

This clonotype was detected many times. The chain has TRBV12-3 or TRBV12-4 and TRBJ1-1; the D gene is possibly TRBD1 (6 bases). V gave up 6 bases and J gave up 4 bases, with 15 bases separating them. There are 14 residues in the CDR3. CDR3 sequence (DNA): TGTGCCAGCAGCCGACAGGTAGGGGGCACTGAAGCTTTCTTT. The encoded protein is CASSRQVGGTEAFF.

This clonotype was seen many times. This chain links TRBV15 with TRBJ2-7, with TRBD1 as a possible D gene (5 bases). Trimming stripped 0 bases from V and 6 bases from J, with 6 bases between. This CDR3 has 12 amino acids. Germline CDR1 reads LNHNV; CDR2 reads YYDKDF (reference sequence). CDR3: CATSRDRGEQYF. In DNA, the CDR3 is TGTGCCACCAGCAGAGATAGGGGCGAGCAGTACTTC.

This clonotype was picked up a small number of times. The genes are TRBV12-3 or TRBV12-4 and TRBJ1-1; TRBD1 aligns across 7 bases. Trimming took 5 bases from V and 10 from J; bases not matched to a gene: 4. This CDR3 spans 11 amino acids. CDR3 residues: CASSDRAAAFF. CDR3 in DNA: TGTGCCAGCAGTGACAGGGCTGCAGCTTTCTTT.

A few counts support this clonotype. This rearrangement joins TRBV12-5 to TRBJ2-2; 7 nucleotides line up with TRBD1. The V segment lost 0 bases and the J segment 0 bases; nucleotides outside the gene matches: 13. The CDR3 contains 20 residues. Germline CDR1 is LGHNT and CDR2 is FRNRAP. The CDR3 protein is CASGLVKGDSLLSNTGELFF. In nucleotides, the CDR3 is TGTGCTAGTGGTTTGGTAAAGGGGGACAGTCTCCTATCGAACACCGGGGAGCTGTTTTTT.

This clonotype occurred many times. This chain uses TRBV29-1 with TRBJ2-5; D unclear. CDR1 is SQVTM and CDR2 is ANQGSEA in the germline V gene. Between the trimmed V and J ends, which lost 4 bases and 5 bases, there was a span of 11 bases. This CDR3 is 12 amino acids long. The CDR3 spells CSVGLAGETQYF. CDR3 in DNA: TGCAGCGTTGGGTTAGCCGGGGAGACCCAGTACTTC.

At least ten counts were recorded for this clonotype. The chain has TRBV27 and TRBJ2-5; a possible D gene is TRBD1 (9 bases). The ends were cut back, 1 base at V and 2 bases at J, with 14 bases in the middle. The CDR3 spans 16 residues. The germline V gene encodes CDR1 MNHEY and CDR2 SMNVEV (reference sequence). The CDR3 DNA sequence: TGTGCCAGCAGTTTATTTAGCGGGACAGGGCAAGAGACCCAGTACTTC. It codes for CASSLFSGTGQETQYF.

The V and J genes are TRBV5-1 and TRBJ1-5; D is possibly TRBD1 (5 bases). The germline CDR1 and CDR2 sequences are SGHRS and YFSETQ. Trimming took off 4 bases at V and 4 bases at J, with 18 bases between the two ends. This CDR3 has 16 amino acids. The CDR3 protein is CASSQGEAGGNQPQHF. The CDR3 DNA reads TGCGCCAGCAGCCAAGGGGAGGCCGGGGGTAATCAGCCCCAGCATTTT.

This clonotype was counted between two and nine times. The chain recombines TRBV28 with TRBJ2-2, with 13 bases identical to TRBD2. The J segment lost 0 bases and the V segment lost 7 bases, leaving 8 bases of the junction unmatched. Per the germline V gene, CDR1 is MDHEN and CDR2 is SYDVKM. The CDR3 extends over 18 amino acids. CDR3 coding DNA: TGTGCCAGCAACCCCCCGGGACTAGCGGGACCGAACACCGGGGAGCTGTTTTTT. Its protein product is CASNPPGLAGPNTGELFF.

CDR3 in DNA: TGTGCCAGCACCCTCGGACAGTCCTACGAGCAGTACTTC. Protein sequence: CASTLGQSYEQYF. The genes are TRBV12-3 or TRBV12-4 and TRBJ2-7, with D possibly TRBD1 on 6 matching bases. The V end was cut by 7 bases, the J end by 1 base, with 11 bases between. The CDR3 consists of 13 residues.

This clonotype was recorded many times. The rearrangement links TRBV6-5 to TRBJ2-2; TRBD1 aligns across 9 bases. J gave up 4 bases and V 4 bases, and 4 bases lay outside the gene matches. CDR3 size: 15 residues. Looked up from germline, CDR1 is MNHEY and CDR2 is SVGAGI. CDR3 coding DNA: TGTGCCAGCAGTTGGCGGACAGGGGTCACCGGGGAGCTGTTTTTT. It encodes CASSWRTGVTGELFF.

V and J are TRBV27 and TRBJ1-1; no reliable D call. CDR3 length: 13 residues. The V end was cut by 3 bases, the J end by 8 bases, with 13 bases between. The germline CDR1 and CDR2 sequences are MNHEY and SMNVEV (reference sequence). CDR3 protein: CASSFGGSAEAFF. CDR3 sequence (DNA): TGTGCCAGCAGTTTCGGTGGGTCTGCGGAAGCTTTCTTT.